This TCR beta chain was identified in a study of control samples from healthy donors and cancer patients (dated by TCRdb to the early 2020s). Library preparation used the immunoSEQ multiplex PCR assay. TCRdb took this table from immuneACCESS and kept in-frame rearrangements with V and J called. Such tables lack part of the clones; where checked against another copy, unresolved V genes explain under half of the gap, and the rest is unexplained. Across this sample there are about 100,000 clones, with about 86% seen only once. The ten largest account for 13% to 15% of the sample. A word on this clone: This clone's antigen is unknown. Base qualities were left out, and no much larger clone turns up one base away.

Taken from cysteine to phenylalanine, the CDR3 has 17 residues. The sequence is cut down to CDR3 DNA, 51 bases in frame from base 1. The germline V end is reduced by 5 bases and the J end by 2 bases; junction bases left unmatched: 11. Based on the germline V gene, the CDR1 and CDR2 sequences are KGHSH and LQKENI. This TCR came from a man younger than 40 in good health. The V and J genes are TRBV18 and TRBJ2-7; 11 bases in the junction line up with TRBD2. Sequencing used blood. The DNA sequence is as follows: TGTGCCAGCTCAAGGAACACCGGGACTAGCGGTACCTACGAGCAGTACTTC. It translates as CASSRNTGTSGTYEQYF.